The present TCR beta chain was sequenced within a study of regulatory T cells in long-lasting Graves disease. Looked up from germline, CDR1 is PRHDT and CDR2 is FYEKMQ (reference sequence). The CDR3 has 14 amino acids. Trimming removed 5 bases from V and 3 bases from J, with 14 bases in between. This clonotype was seen at least ten times. The sample's time point: newly diagnosed GD, antithyroid drugs for less than 3 months. Following extraction of RNA from PBMCs, that RNA was used to make the TCR library. Library construction for TCR beta used iRepertoire HTBI primers and Arm-PCR of CDR3 regions. TCRdb re-derived calls from the multiplex PCR reads in MiXCR, one entry per CDR3 protein. The data show a few hundred thousand distinct CDR3 sequences, with 11% to 15% seen just once and under 20% held by the top ten. This sample was shared with a second study, whose subject was T cells in Graves' hyperthyroidism and ophthalmopathy.

Sequenced here: peripheral blood mononuclear cells (PBMCs), sampled at new diagnosis, from a patient treated with antithyroid drugs. The V call is TRBV13, the J call TRBJ2-7, with a possible D match to TRBD1 (6 bases). The sequence was obtained from a woman aged 45-60 years with Graves disease. The CDR3 nucleotides are TGTGCCAGCAGCAACACAGGGCTCGTCTACGAGCAGTACTTC. This encodes CASSNTGLVYEQYF.